The rows below give T cell receptor beta chains drawn from one sample of a study of beta chain features in type 1 diabetes. TCRdb keeps only in-frame clones here, not all; method: immunoSEQ multiplex PCR. This sample has roughly 350,000 clones; approximately 10% occur once, and the top ten carry about 0.014%. The sequenced sample was naive CD4+ T cells from blood. The origin of the receptors is a woman in her thirties in good health. The conserved cysteine and the conserved F or W are not part of the CDR3 here. A D gene is named only where the DNA matches it firmly.

V	D	J	CDR3
TRBV7-9	TRBD2	TRBJ2-1	ASSLTAWASGNNEQF
TRBV11-2	.	TRBJ2-7	ASSLDPGRAYEQY
TRBV27	TRBD2	TRBJ2-3	ASSFSLAGTDTQY
TRBV29-1	.	TRBJ1-1	SVEKGEGTEAF
TRBV30	TRBD1	TRBJ1-5	AWSQGQGSNQPQH
TRBV11-2	TRBD1	TRBJ1-2	ASSLGDRDYGYT
TRBV9	.	TRBJ2-5	ASSVGTGSIQETQY
TRBV30	TRBD2	TRBJ2-3	AWSQLAGGRDTQY
TRBV9	.	TRBJ2-1	ASSTQRQNPYNEQF
TRBV25-1	TRBD1	TRBJ1-5	ASSLSGQGNQPQH
TRBV2	.	TRBJ2-1	ASSFYNEQF
TRBV11-3	TRBD2	TRBJ2-3	ASSLDRLLVGRKDTQY
TRBV9	.	TRBJ2-3	ASSVVGRKGTDTQY
TRBV28	TRBD1	TRBJ2-6	ASSMGQTGTGANVLT
TRBV30	.	TRBJ2-3	AWSVRSPDTQY
TRBV5-8	TRBD2	TRBJ2-5	ASEDRIAGGRETQY
TRBV18	TRBD1	TRBJ1-1	ASSPDRVLTEAF
TRBV28	TRBD1	TRBJ2-2	ASSLLGTGTGELF
TRBV5-4	TRBD2	TRBJ2-7	ASRTAGGDPYEQY
TRBV10-3	.	TRBJ2-7	AISAQGYEQY
TRBV29-1	TRBD1	TRBJ1-1	SVEGQGLSTEAF
TRBV19	TRBD2	TRBJ2-7	ASSSPSLTSEEQY
TRBV7-3	TRBD2	TRBJ2-3	ASSPSGLAGTDTQY
TRBV18	.	TRBJ1-2	ASSAGIYGYT
TRBV29-1	TRBD1	TRBJ2-5	SVPGTAIQETQY
TRBV7-9	.	TRBJ1-4	ASSFEQHNEKLF
TRBV7-9	TRBD1	TRBJ1-4	ASSPRGQGNNEKLF
TRBV7-9	TRBD2	TRBJ2-3	ASSTGGLAGVRDTQY
TRBV9	TRBD1	TRBJ2-7	ASSVEEDRRSYEQY